This T cell receptor (beta chain) was sequenced in a study of PD-1 blockade in classical Hodgkin lymphoma. Study-level points and caveats: The authors have not defined what causes the repertoire differences, possibly disease activity or prior therapy. Some patients began nivolumab under 1 year after ASCT. These patients were excluded from later analyses. Newly diagnosed patients had baseline TCR diversity that was reportedly lower than that of healthy donors.

Assay used: immunoSEQ multiplex PCR; TCRdb lists only in-frame clones, some missing. The sample contains approximately 44,000 clones, 60% to 75% of which appear only once. Brentuximab vedotin exposure varied, and every patient relapsed after autologous stem cell transplantation. Reported best responses ranged across complete response, partial response or progressive disease. Germline V lookup: CDR1 MNHNY, CDR2 SVGAGI (reference sequence). The CDR3 runs to 12 residues. Between the trimmed V and J ends, which lost 5 bases and 9 bases, there was a span of 11 bases. In the case of this clone: Its antigen is currently unknown.

V is TRBV6-6 and J is TRBJ2-1; D is unresolved. The sample consisted of peripheral blood mononuclear cells (PBMCs), taken at baseline. The sequence was obtained from a human donor with classical Hodgkin lymphoma. DNA for the CDR3: TGTGCCAGCAGTGCCGACCCTGCTGAGCAGTTCTTC. As protein: CASSADPAEQFF.